This T cell receptor (beta chain) was profiled in a study of T cells after yellow fever vaccination. A process of 5'RACE template switching, which added a universal primer site and UMIs, was used to make TCR cDNA. TCRdb independently ran MiXCR on the 5' RACE reads; one entry per CDR3 protein. The table lists almost 600,000 distinct CDR3 sequences, roughly 14% of them singletons. This clonotype came up a few times. The CDR3 sequence is 15 residues long. V was trimmed by 1 base and J by 7 bases, leaving 15 bases between them. Germline values: CDR1 SGHDT, CDR2 YYEEEE. The sample consisted of PBMCs, taken on the day of the yellow fever booster vaccination. The chain combines TRBV5-6 with TRBJ2-1, with TRBD2 as a possible D gene (6 bases). This receptor was identified in a young man who received the YFV17D yellow fever vaccine. Written as DNA, the CDR3 is TGTGCCAGCAGCTTGTCTCTTTTCGGGAGTAATGAGCAGTTCTTC. This gives the protein CASSLSLFGSNEQFF.